This TCR beta chain was observed in a study of post-analysis software for immune sequencing data. Overall study results and limits: The study found TRBV5-6, TRBV5-1 and TRBV20-1 among a few TRBV segments more frequent in patients than controls.

This clonotype was seen ten or more times. Its matching antigen is unknown. cDNA libraries for TCR beta contained unique molecular identifiers. From the PCR reads, TCRdb called clonotypes with MiXCR, one entry per CDR3 protein. The sample shows hundreds of thousands of distinct CDR3 sequences, 30% of them seen only once. Germline V gene lookup returns CDR1 SGHRS and CDR2 YFSETQ. CDR3 length: 14 residues. V lost 3 bases and J lost 4; bases outside the gene matches: 7. The chain is built from TRBV5-1 and TRBJ2-7, with 7 positions matching TRBD1. Sequencing used blood. The clonotype comes from a girl between 5 and 17 years old with multiple sclerosis. CDR3 region: CASSSHRGEYEQYF. The CDR3, as DNA: TGCGCCAGCAGCTCGCACAGGGGAGAATACGAGCAGTACTTC.